Below, 32 T cell receptor beta chains from the same sample are listed, as sequenced in a study of post-analysis software for immune sequencing data. Findings and limits, study-wide: Roughly five TRBV segments appeared more often in patients than in controls, and TRBV5-6, TRBV5-1 and TRBV20-1 were among these.

Their specific antigens are unknown. Built from TCR beta cDNA, the libraries had unique molecular identifiers in them. TCRdb re-called the PCR reads with MiXCR, one entry per CDR3 protein. The table records over 150,000 distinct CDR3 sequences, about 30% of them present only once. Material for sequencing was blood. The receptors were gathered from a girl between 10 and 17 years old with multiple sclerosis.

This clonotype was counted only a few times. The chain links TRBV7-9 to TRBJ1-6; D is undetermined. With 0 bases removed from V and 7 bases from J, the gap between germline ends came to 10 bases. The CDR3 covers 15 residues. The V gene's germline CDR1 is SEHNR and CDR2 FQNEAQ (reference sequence). The DNA of the CDR3 is TGTGCCAGCAGCTTAGCGGACGTCCTAAATTCACCCCTCCACTTT. This encodes CASSLADVLNSPLHF.

The sample holds one count of this clonotype. V and J are TRBV30 and TRBJ1-2; D gene uncertain. Trimming pared 7 bases from V and 0 bases from J, leaving 12 bases between. CDR3 length: 13 residues. Per germline, CDR1 GTSNPN and CDR2 SVGIG (reference sequence). The CDR3 sequence is CASSGISNYGYTF. The CDR3 DNA reads TGTGCCTCCTCGGGGATTTCTAACTATGGCTACACCTTC.

The gene calls are TRBV7-2 and TRBJ2-7; 10 positions match TRBD2. V was pared by 3 bases and J by 11 bases, with 10 bases of the junction left unmatched. The CDR3 contains 14 residues. From germline, CDR1 is SGHTA and CDR2 FQGNSA. The CDR3 protein is CASSLELAGVSKYF. The CDR3 DNA follows: TGTGCCAGCAGCTTGGAGCTAGCGGGAGTGTCTAAGTACTTC. Complete variable domain (other parts from reference TRBV7-2 and TRBJ2-7): GAGVSQSPSNKVTEKGKDVELRCDPISGHTALYWYRQSLGQGLEFLIYFQGNSAPDKSGLPSDRFSAERTGGSVSTLTIQRTQQEDSAVYLCASSLELAGVSKYFGPGTRLTVT.

As regards this clonotype: A much larger clone lies a single base off, so this may be a read error. The chain carries TRBV25-1 and TRBJ1-6, with D uncertain. Per the germline V gene, CDR1 is MGHDK and CDR2 is SYGVNS. V was clipped by 2 bases and J by 4 bases, with 9 bases between them. The CDR3 contains 15 residues. The CDR3 is CASSEGRSYNSPLHF. As DNA, the CDR3 is TGTGCCAGCAGTGAAGGACGGAGTTATAATTCACCCCTCCACTTT.

Of note for this clonotype: This may come from a read error, since a much larger clone is one base off. The J gene is TRBJ2-3, the V gene TRBV20-1; TRBD2 matches 12 bases. The junction had 7 bases not matched to a gene; V was cut back by 4 bases and J by 8 bases. The CDR3 contains 14 residues. Per the germline V gene, CDR1 is DFQATT and CDR2 is SNEGSKA (reference sequence). This CDR3 is CSATSGRVKGTQYF. The CDR3 nucleotides are TGCAGTGCTACTAGCGGGAGGGTTAAAGGTACGCAGTATTTT.

This clonotype appeared a few times. The chain carries TRBV7-6 and TRBJ1-1; TRBD1 agrees at 7 bases. This CDR3 is 14 amino acids long. Per germline, CDR1 SGHVS and CDR2 FNYEAQ. Trimming removed 5 bases from V and 3 bases from J; junction bases left unmatched: 6. CDR3 coding DNA: TGTGCCAGCAGCCTGGGACAGACCTACACTGAAGCTTTCTTT. Translated: CASSLGQTYTEAFF.

The rearrangement links TRBV25-1 to TRBJ2-1; TRBD2 might be the D (6 bases). Germline values: CDR1 MGHDK, CDR2 SYGVNS. The CDR3 is 14 residues long. Trimming took 6 bases from V and 1 from J, leaving 10 bases between them. The CDR3 coding sequence is TGTGCCAGCAGGTACGGGGGTTCCTACAATGAGCAGTTCTTC. Its protein product is CASRYGGSYNEQFF. The whole variable domain, filled in from reference TRBV25-1 and TRBJ2-1, reads EADIYQTPRYLVIGTGKKITLECSQTMGHDKMYWYQQDPGMELHLIHYSYGVNSTEKGDLSSESTVSRIRTEHFPLTLESARPSHTSQYLCASRYGGSYNEQFFGPGTRLTVL.

In this sample, this clonotype turned up a few times. The chain has TRBV10-3 and TRBJ1-5; the D gene is possibly TRBD1 (6 bases). V lost 10 bases and J lost 1, with 20 bases in between. CDR3 length equals 16 residues. Germline V gene sequence: CDR1 ENHRY, CDR2 SYGVKD. Here the CDR3 reads CANFLTGHSSNQPQHF. CDR3 nucleotides: TGTGCCAACTTTCTCACGGGACACTCAAGCAATCAGCCCCAGCATTTT.

This clonotype showed up many times. This chain uses TRBV3-1 with TRBJ2-7, with D possibly matching TRBD2 (5 bases). V lost 0 bases and J lost 4, with 13 bases in between. The CDR3 has 15 amino acids. CDR1 LGHDT and CDR2 YNNKEL come from the germline V gene (reference sequence). CDR3 coding DNA: TGTGCCAGCAGCCAAGAACAAGGACTTAAATACGAGCAGTACTTC. Its protein product is CASSQEQGLKYEQYF.

In this sample, this clonotype turned up a few times. The V and J genes are TRBV27 and TRBJ1-1; 9 bases fit TRBD1. Germline CDR1 and CDR2: MNHEY and SMNVEV (reference sequence). The CDR3 is 16 amino acids. Trimming cost V 6 bases and J 5 bases; bases outside gene matches: 13. Written as DNA, the CDR3 is TGTGCCAGCAGGAAGGGGGTGGGACAGGGAGGAACTGAAGCTTTCTTT. This codes for CASRKGVGQGGTEAFF.

This clonotype was observed many times. The V call is TRBV5-1, the J call TRBJ2-7, with TRBD1 identical over 9 bases. Germline trimming cut 4 bases from V and 6 bases from J; bases unmatched to any gene: 11. The CDR3 consists of 15 residues. Germline CDR1 is SGHRS and CDR2 is YFSETQ. CDR3 sequence: CASSSISGTGFEQYF. DNA of the CDR3: TGCGCCAGCAGCAGTATCTCCGGGACAGGGTTCGAGCAGTACTTC.

This clonotype was found many times. The V call is TRBV29-1, the J call TRBJ2-1; D is unclear. Trimming took off 2 bases at V and 5 bases at J, with 10 bases between the two ends. CDR3 length equals 13 residues. CDR1 and CDR2 from the germline V gene are SQVTM and ANQGSEA. CDR3 sequence (DNA): TGCAGCGTTGAACTAGACTGGGACAATGAGCAGTTCTTC. Protein sequence: CSVELDWDNEQFF.

The CDR3 nucleotides are TGTGCCAGTAGTCCCCAACCGGGACAGGGGCCCTACAATGAGCAGTACTTC. Protein product: CASSPQPGQGPYNEQYF. V is TRBV19 and J is TRBJ2-1, with TRBD1 matching 10 bases. The J call could be wrong; TRBJ2-7 is a better fit for the DNA end. Germline-derived CDR1 and CDR2 are LNHDA and SQIVND (reference sequence). This CDR3 region has 17 residues.

The V gene is TRBV6-5, the J gene TRBJ1-3, with D hard to call. V was shortened by 9 bases and J by 4 bases, with 13 bases between the two germline ends. The CDR3 is 13 residues long. Germline loops: CDR1 MNHEY, CDR2 SVGAGI. The CDR3 DNA sequence: TGTGCCAGTTCGAATCCCCAGGGAAACACCATATATTTT. Its protein is CASSNPQGNTIYF.

On this clonotype: This sequence may be a read error, since a much larger clone differs from it by one base. This chain connects TRBV20-1 to TRBJ2-5; 11 nucleotides align to TRBD2. CDR1 and CDR2 (germline): DFQATT, SNEGSKA (reference sequence). The V gene end was trimmed by 3 bases and the J gene end by 11 bases; junction bases not matched to a gene: 20. The CDR3 has 17 residues. The CDR3 DNA is TGCAGTGCTAGTGGGGCTAGCGGGAGGACAAGGTCGGATGAGCAGTACTTC. Encoded protein: CSASGASGRTRSDEQYF.

This clonotype was observed at least ten times. This chain links TRBV20-1 with TRBJ2-1; possibly TRBD1 or TRBD2 for D (6 bases each). The germline V gene encodes CDR1 DFQATT and CDR2 SNEGSKA (reference sequence). V was clipped by 3 bases and J by 4 bases, with 13 bases between them. This CDR3 region has 14 residues. CDR3 sequence (DNA): TGCAGTGCTAGGGAGGGACACCAGTACAATGAGCAGTTCTTC. This encodes CSAREGHQYNEQFF.

Note on this clonotype: This may stem from a read error, because a much larger clone lies one nucleotide away. The V call is TRBV9, the J call TRBJ2-5; 7 positions match TRBD2. Germline lookup yields CDR1 SGDLS and CDR2 YYNGEE. Trimming at V came to 4 bases and at J to 11 bases, leaving 14 bases not matched to a gene. The CDR3 consists of 14 residues. CDR3 amino acids: CASSRAGTSYKQYF. CDR3 bases: TGTGCCAGCAGCCGAGCGGGAACTTCCTACAAGCAGTACTTC. Using reference TRBV9 and TRBJ2-5 for the parts outside the CDR3, the full variable domain is DSGVTQTPKHLITATGQRVTLRCSPRSGDLSVYWYQQSLDQGLQFLIQYYNGEERAKGNILERFSAQQFPDLHSELNLSSLELGDSALYFCASSRAGTSYKQYFGPGTRLLVL.

This clonotype was counted many times. The V call is TRBV7-2, the J call TRBJ2-5; D tentatively fits TRBD1 or TRBD2 (6 bases each). The CDR3 has 14 amino acids. Germline V CDR1 and CDR2: SGHTA, FQGNSA. Trimming removed 1 base at V and 5 bases at J, with 11 bases between. CDR3 sequence: CASSLVGGTETQYF. CDR3 DNA sequence: TGTGCCAGCAGCTTAGTAGGGGGGACGGAGACCCAGTACTTC.

This clonotype was observed many times. V is TRBV27 and J is TRBJ1-5; D is perhaps TRBD1 (6 bases). The germline CDR1 and CDR2 sequences are MNHEY and SMNVEV (reference sequence). The V gene lost 1 base and the J gene lost 6 bases, with 16 bases spanning the gap. This CDR3 spans 16 amino acids. The DNA of the CDR3 is TGTGCCAGCAGTTTATTTTGGGACAAATCCGGTCAGCCCCAGCATTTT. This codes for CASSLFWDKSGQPQHF.

Points on this clonotype: A read error may be the cause here, since a much bigger clone is one base away. V gene TRBV4-1 combines with J gene TRBJ2-7; D is uncertain. Germline lookup yields CDR1 MGHRA and CDR2 YSYEKL. This CDR3 is built from 14 residues. The CDR3 protein is CAGSQAAGLWEQYF. CDR3 in DNA: TGCGCCGGCAGCCAAGCAGCCGGGCTATGGGAGCAGTACTTC.

The chain employs TRBV20-1 and TRBJ2-7, with 7 bases aligning to TRBD1. CDR1 is DFQATT, CDR2 SNEGSKA, per germline (reference sequence). The CDR3 runs to 12 residues. V shed 6 bases and J 5 bases; nucleotides not matched to a gene: 7. CDR3 in amino acids: CSAPGQVDEQYF. For the CDR3, the DNA is TGCAGTGCCCCAGGACAGGTGGACGAGCAGTACTTC.

The chain carries TRBV20-1 and TRBJ2-5; TRBD1 is a possible D gene (6 bases). TRBJ2-7 matches the DNA end more closely, so the J call is doubtful. This CDR3 has 13 amino acids. Germline V gives CDR1 DFQATT, CDR2 SNEGSKA (reference sequence). The CDR3 nucleotides read TGCAGTGCTAGGTCAGGGGCCTCCTACGAGCAGTACTTC. Translated, it gives CSARSGASYEQYF.

With regard to this clonotype: The conserved final phenylalanine or tryptophan is absent from the CDR3, which likely points to a read error. The V and J genes are TRBV30 and TRBJ1-5; 8 nucleotides align to TRBD1. Germline CDR1 is GTSNPN and CDR2 is SVGIG (reference sequence). The CDR3 is made up of 13 amino acids. The junction had 5 bases not matched to a gene; V was cut back by 5 bases and J by 5 bases. CDR3 loop: CAWDRGGDQPQHV. The CDR3 bases are TGTGCCTGGGACAGGGGTGGCGATCAGCCCCAGCATGTT.

This clonotype was seen more than once but under ten times. The V gene is TRBV11-2, the J gene TRBJ2-1; no definite D call. In germline, CDR1 is SGHAT, CDR2 FQNNGV. V was shortened by 1 base and J by 4 bases, with 8 bases between the two germline ends. The CDR3 loop spans 14 amino acids. In DNA form, the CDR3 reads TGTGCCAGCAGCTTAGGACGTCTTTACAATGAGCAGTTCTTC. This codes for CASSLGRLYNEQFF.

This sequence joins TRBV20-1 and TRBJ2-5, with 7 bases fitting TRBD2. This CDR3 has 12 amino acids. V was clipped by 6 bases and J by 4 bases; unmatched bases: 5. Germline assignment: CDR1 DFQATT and CDR2 SNEGSKA (reference sequence). Written as DNA, the CDR3 is TGCAGTGCACGGGACTACCCAGAGACCCAGTACTTC. Translating it yields CSARDYPETQYF.

This clonotype was counted between two and nine times. J is TRBJ1-1 and V is TRBV7-8; D is unresolved. The length of the CDR3 is 14 residues. V was cut by 1 base and J by 1 base, with 7 bases left in between. Germline CDR1 SGHVS, CDR2 FQNEAQ. The CDR3 protein is CASSLVAGNTEAFF. As DNA, the CDR3 is TGTGCCAGCAGCTTAGTGGCAGGGAACACTGAAGCTTTCTTT.

The rearrangement links TRBV10-2 to TRBJ2-3; 7 positions match TRBD2. CDR1 and CDR2 (germline): WSHSY, SAAADI. This CDR3 is 15 amino acids long. V lost 6 bases to trimming and J lost 1 base; unmatched junction nucleotides: 7. CDR3 nucleotide sequence: TGCGCCAGCAGCCCCACTAGCGACCGCACAGATACGCAGTATTTT. This gives the protein CASSPTSDRTDTQYF.

Notes on this clonotype: A much larger clone is a single base away; this may be a read error. The chain joins TRBV29-1 to TRBJ2-5; D not resolved. V lost 5 bases to trimming and J lost 2 bases, with 9 bases between them. From germline, CDR1 is SQVTM and CDR2 ANQGSEA. The CDR3 runs to 12 residues. The chain's CDR3 is CSVKDGQETQYF. The CDR3 DNA reads as TGCAGCGTTAAGGACGGACAAGAGACCCAGTACTTC.

A word on this clonotype: Compared with germline, one end of the junction differs, possibly owing to a read error. The chain recombines TRBV5-1 with TRBJ1-1; D uncertain. CDR3 length: 16 amino acids. Germline CDR1 SGHRS, CDR2 YFSETQ. The CDR3 spells CASTHYPTVMNTEAFF. CDR3 nucleotide sequence: TGCGCTAGCACCCATTACCCGACGGTTATGAACACTGAAGCTTTCTTT.

In regard to this clonotype: This may come from a read error, since a much larger clone is one base off. The CDR3 protein is CSATPIGQGFPWYEQYF. The CDR3 nucleotides are TGCAGTGCTACTCCTATCGGACAGGGGTTTCCTTGGTACGAGCAGTACTTC. The chain links TRBV20-1 to TRBJ2-4; 9 bases match TRBD1. The assigned J gene may be wrong: the sequence end matches TRBJ2-7 better. This CDR3 region has 17 residues. Germline loops: CDR1 DFQATT, CDR2 SNEGSKA (reference sequence).

This rearrangement joins TRBV28 to TRBJ1-5; D is undetermined. The CDR3 sequence is 16 residues long. V was shortened by 7 bases and J by 0 bases, with 16 bases between the two germline ends. Germline values: CDR1 MDHEN, CDR2 SYDVKM. In DNA, the CDR3 is TGTGCCAGCATCCCTTTCGGAGGGATTAGCAATCAGCCCCAGCATTTT. This codes for CASIPFGGISNQPQHF.

This chain connects TRBV25-1 to TRBJ1-1, with unresolved D. V dropped 9 bases and J dropped 4 bases, with 12 bases sitting between them. The CDR3 sequence is 12 residues long. Per the germline V gene, CDR1 is MGHDK and CDR2 is SYGVNS. DNA of the CDR3: TGTGCCAGTCAATCGGGAACCACTGAAGCTTTCTTT. Translation gives CASQSGTTEAFF.